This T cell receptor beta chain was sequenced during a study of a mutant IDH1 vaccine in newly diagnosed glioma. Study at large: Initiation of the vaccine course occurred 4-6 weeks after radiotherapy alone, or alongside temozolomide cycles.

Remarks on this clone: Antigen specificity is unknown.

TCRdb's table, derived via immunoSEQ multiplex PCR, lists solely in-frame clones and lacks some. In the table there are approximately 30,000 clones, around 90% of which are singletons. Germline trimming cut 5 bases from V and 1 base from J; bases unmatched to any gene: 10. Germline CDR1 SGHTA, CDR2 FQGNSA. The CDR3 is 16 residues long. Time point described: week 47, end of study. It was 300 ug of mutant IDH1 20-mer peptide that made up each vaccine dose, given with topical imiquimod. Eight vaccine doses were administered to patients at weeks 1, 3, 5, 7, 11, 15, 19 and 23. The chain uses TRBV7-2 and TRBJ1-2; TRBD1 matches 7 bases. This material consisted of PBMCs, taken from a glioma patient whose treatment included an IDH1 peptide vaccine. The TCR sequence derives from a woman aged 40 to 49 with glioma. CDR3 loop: CASSPRQGTLNYGYTF. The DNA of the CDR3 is TGTGCCAGCAGCCCCCGACAGGGTACCCTTAACTATGGCTACACCTTC.